This is a list of T cell receptor beta chains from one sample in a study of technical replicates of blood from several donors. TCRdb's copy holds only in-frame clones and misses some; the assay was immunoSEQ multiplex PCR. In the table there are almost 90,000 clones, about 94% of which are singletons. Sample: T cells isolated from PBMCs. These receptors originate from a human donor in good health. Both conserved end residues are part of each CDR3. Each record gives: V gene, J gene, D gene, clone size, CDR3 protein, CDR3 DNA. D genes are given only for firm matches. For some rows the clone size is stated as once, few or many, or as a class when expanded; others skip it.

v_call: TRBV9; j_call: TRBJ1-3; d_call: NA; clone_size: NA; cdr3_aa: CASSGDTGDTIYF; cdr3_nt: TGTGCCAGCAGCGGGGACACCGGAGACACCATATATTTT
v_call: TRBV7-8; j_call: TRBJ1-1; d_call: NA; clone_size: NA; cdr3_aa: CASTLSLSRYEAFF; cdr3_nt: TGTGCCAGCACCTTGAGCTTATCCCGATATGAAGCTTTCTTT
v_call: TRBV5-1; j_call: TRBJ1-1; d_call: NA; clone_size: few; cdr3_aa: CASSLRVRLNTEAFF; cdr3_nt: TGCGCCAGCAGCTTGCGTGTCAGGCTGAACACTGAAGCTTTCTTT
v_call: TRBV10-1; j_call: TRBJ2-7; d_call: TRBD1; clone_size: NA; cdr3_aa: CASSEKRTGGEQYF; cdr3_nt: TGCGCCAGCAGTGAGAAGAGGACAGGGGGCGAGCAGTACTTC
v_call: TRBV19; j_call: TRBJ1-5; d_call: TRBD1; clone_size: NA; cdr3_aa: CATRGGTGTYQPQHF; cdr3_nt: TGTGCCACCCGGGGGGGGACAGGGACGTATCAGCCCCAGCATTTT
v_call: TRBV5-1; j_call: TRBJ2-1; d_call: NA; clone_size: NA; cdr3_aa: CASSFRQAYNEQFF; cdr3_nt: TGCGCCAGCAGCTTCCGACAGGCCTACAATGAGCAGTTCTTC
v_call: TRBV2; j_call: TRBJ2-1; d_call: NA; clone_size: NA; cdr3_aa: CASSGLGEQFF; cdr3_nt: TGTGCCAGCAGTGGACTCGGGGAGCAGTTCTTC
v_call: TRBV2; j_call: TRBJ2-6; d_call: NA; clone_size: NA; cdr3_aa: CASSVGDSGANVLTF; cdr3_nt: TGTGCCAGCAGCGTGGGAGACTCTGGGGCCAACGTCCTGACTTTC
v_call: TRBV12-5; j_call: TRBJ1-5; d_call: TRBD1; clone_size: NA; cdr3_aa: CASGSGQGDQPQHF; cdr3_nt: TGTGCTAGTGGGTCTGGACAGGGCGACCAGCCCCAGCATTTT
v_call: TRBV6-1; j_call: TRBJ2-1; d_call: TRBD1; clone_size: NA; cdr3_aa: CASSVPGQGTYNEQFF; cdr3_nt: TGTGCCAGCAGTGTACCGGGACAGGGAACCTACAATGAGCAGTTCTTC
v_call: TRBV2; j_call: TRBJ2-1; d_call: TRBD1; clone_size: once; cdr3_aa: CARRLGQGSYNEQFF; cdr3_nt: TGTGCCAGAAGACTGGGACAGGGGTCCTACAATGAGCAGTTCTTC
v_call: TRBV12-5; j_call: TRBJ1-5; d_call: TRBD1; clone_size: NA; cdr3_aa: CASGLVLGQVNQPQHF; cdr3_nt: TGTGCTAGTGGTTTGGTACTCGGACAGGTCAATCAGCCCCAGCATTTT
v_call: TRBV6-5; j_call: TRBJ2-7; d_call: TRBD1; clone_size: NA; cdr3_aa: CASADRDSSYEQYF; cdr3_nt: TGTGCCAGTGCCGACAGGGATAGCTCCTACGAGCAGTACTTC
v_call: TRBV9; j_call: TRBJ2-3; d_call: TRBD2; clone_size: NA; cdr3_aa: CASSVAPLAGGLDTQYF; cdr3_nt: TGTGCCAGCAGCGTAGCCCCCCTTGCGGGGGGGTTGGATACGCAGTATTTT
v_call: TRBV14; j_call: TRBJ1-4; d_call: NA; clone_size: once; cdr3_aa: CASSLLQVKREKLFF; cdr3_nt: TGTGCCAGCAGCCTCCTACAGGTCAAGCGCGAAAAACTGTTTTTT
v_call: TRBV5-1; j_call: TRBJ2-7; d_call: TRBD2; clone_size: NA; cdr3_aa: CASSLLSSSGESYEQYF; cdr3_nt: TGCGCCAGCAGCCTCCTTTCTTCTAGCGGGGAATCCTACGAGCAGTACTTC
v_call: TRBV4-1; j_call: TRBJ2-3; d_call: NA; clone_size: NA; cdr3_aa: CASSQGWASSFTDTQYF; cdr3_nt: TGCGCCAGCAGCCAAGGCTGGGCTTCAAGTTTCACAGATACGCAGTATTTT
v_call: TRBV5-1; j_call: TRBJ2-1; d_call: NA; clone_size: NA; cdr3_aa: CASSLPGIDNEQFF; cdr3_nt: TGCGCCAGCAGCTTGCCGGGGATAGACAATGAGCAGTTCTTC
v_call: TRBV4-1; j_call: TRBJ2-2; d_call: TRBD2; clone_size: NA; cdr3_aa: CASSHKTGGDTGELFF; cdr3_nt: TGCGCCAGCAGCCATAAAACGGGGGGGGACACCGGGGAGCTGTTTTTT
v_call: TRBV7-2; j_call: TRBJ1-5; d_call: TRBD1; clone_size: NA; cdr3_aa: CASSLGQDQPQHF; cdr3_nt: TGTGCCAGCAGCTTGGGACAGGATCAGCCCCAGCATTTT
v_call: TRBV2; j_call: TRBJ1-4; d_call: TRBD1; clone_size: NA; cdr3_aa: CASSLRDRVSNEKLFF; cdr3_nt: TGTGCCAGCAGCCTCCGGGACAGGGTCTCTAATGAAAAACTGTTTTTT
v_call: TRBV14; j_call: TRBJ2-5; d_call: TRBD2; clone_size: NA; cdr3_aa: CASSQNIAGGQETQYF; cdr3_nt: TGTGCCAGCAGCCAAAATATAGCGGGAGGTCAAGAGACCCAGTACTTC
v_call: TRBV7-8; j_call: TRBJ2-7; d_call: NA; clone_size: NA; cdr3_aa: CASSLARPTSTPYEQYF; cdr3_nt: TGTGCCAGCAGCTTAGCCCGACCCACCTCGACACCCTACGAGCAGTACTTC
v_call: TRBV4-1; j_call: TRBJ2-3; d_call: TRBD2; clone_size: NA; cdr3_aa: CASSQDPGLAVFSTDTQYF; cdr3_nt: TGCGCCAGCAGCCAAGATCCCGGACTAGCGGTATTTAGCACAGATACGCAGTATTTT
v_call: TRBV7-9; j_call: TRBJ2-1; d_call: TRBD2; clone_size: NA; cdr3_aa: CASSFPGEGPYEQFF; cdr3_nt: TGTGCCAGCAGCTTTCCTGGGGAGGGACCATATGAGCAGTTCTTC
v_call: TRBV18; j_call: TRBJ1-3; d_call: NA; clone_size: NA; cdr3_aa: CASSPPRGGSGNTIYF; cdr3_nt: TGTGCCAGCTCACCACCCCGCGGGGGCTCTGGAAACACCATATATTTT
v_call: TRBV2; j_call: TRBJ2-6; d_call: NA; clone_size: NA; cdr3_aa: CASSEVDSGANVLTF; cdr3_nt: TGTGCCAGCAGTGAAGTAGACTCTGGGGCCAACGTCCTGACTTTC
v_call: TRBV28; j_call: TRBJ1-5; d_call: NA; clone_size: NA; cdr3_aa: CASSLRGVMDFSNQPQHF; cdr3_nt: TGTGCCAGCAGTTTAAGGGGTGTCATGGATTTTAGCAATCAGCCCCAGCATTTT
v_call: TRBV6-5; j_call: TRBJ2-7; d_call: NA; clone_size: NA; cdr3_aa: CASSPITGNPYEQYF; cdr3_nt: TGTGCCAGCAGTCCTATTACAGGAAACCCCTACGAGCAGTACTTC
v_call: TRBV30; j_call: TRBJ2-7; d_call: TRBD1; clone_size: NA; cdr3_aa: CAWGTANEQYF; cdr3_nt: TGTGCCTGGGGGACAGCCAACGAGCAGTACTTC
v_call: TRBV5-1; j_call: TRBJ1-6; d_call: TRBD1; clone_size: NA; cdr3_aa: CASSLAGWTGGFNSPLHF; cdr3_nt: TGCGCCAGCAGCTTGGCCGGGTGGACAGGGGGCTTTAATTCACCCCTCCACTTT
v_call: TRBV25-1; j_call: TRBJ2-2; d_call: TRBD1; clone_size: NA; cdr3_aa: CASVRDRDNTGELFF; cdr3_nt: TGTGCCAGCGTCCGGGACAGGGATAACACCGGGGAGCTGTTTTTT
v_call: TRBV19; j_call: TRBJ2-7; d_call: NA; clone_size: NA; cdr3_aa: CASSYRELYEQYF; cdr3_nt: TGTGCCAGTAGTTACCGGGAGCTATACGAGCAGTACTTC
v_call: TRBV5-6; j_call: TRBJ2-5; d_call: TRBD2; clone_size: NA; cdr3_aa: CASSFVGGSETQYF; cdr3_nt: TGTGCCAGCAGCTTCGTCGGGGGGTCAGAGACCCAGTACTTC
v_call: TRBV28; j_call: TRBJ2-5; d_call: TRBD2; clone_size: NA; cdr3_aa: CASSFGLAGGIETQYF; cdr3_nt: TGTGCCAGCAGTTTTGGACTAGCGGGAGGAATAGAGACCCAGTACTTC
v_call: TRBV27; j_call: TRBJ2-7; d_call: TRBD2; clone_size: NA; cdr3_aa: CASTPLAGGPHEQYF; cdr3_nt: TGTGCCAGCACCCCACTAGCGGGGGGGCCCCACGAGCAGTACTTC
v_call: TRBV5-6; j_call: TRBJ1-2; d_call: NA; clone_size: once; cdr3_aa: CASSARGGYTF; cdr3_nt: TGTGCCAGCAGCGCCAGGGGTGGCTACACCTTC
v_call: TRBV7-2; j_call: TRBJ2-3; d_call: NA; clone_size: NA; cdr3_aa: CASRERIYTDTQYF; cdr3_nt: TGTGCCAGTCGTGAGCGGATCTACACAGATACGCAGTATTTT
v_call: TRBV5-1; j_call: TRBJ1-2; d_call: NA; clone_size: NA; cdr3_aa: CASSSPGENYGYTF; cdr3_nt: TGCGCCAGCAGCTCGCCAGGGGAGAACTATGGCTACACCTTC
v_call: TRBV7-8; j_call: TRBJ2-1; d_call: NA; clone_size: NA; cdr3_aa: CASSLSDNEQFF; cdr3_nt: TGTGCCAGCAGCTTATCAGACAATGAGCAGTTCTTC
v_call: TRBV25-1; j_call: TRBJ2-2; d_call: NA; clone_size: NA; cdr3_aa: CASSRTPNTGELFF; cdr3_nt: TGTGCCAGCAGTAGAACACCGAACACCGGGGAGCTGTTTTTT
v_call: TRBV2; j_call: TRBJ2-2; d_call: NA; clone_size: NA; cdr3_aa: CASIAGVHGELFF; cdr3_nt: TGTGCCAGCATCGCCGGGGTACACGGGGAGCTGTTTTTT
v_call: TRBV18; j_call: TRBJ1-1; d_call: NA; clone_size: NA; cdr3_aa: CASSPGNVNTEAFF; cdr3_nt: TGTGCCAGCTCACCCGGTAATGTGAACACTGAAGCTTTCTTT
v_call: TRBV6-5; j_call: TRBJ2-7; d_call: TRBD1; clone_size: NA; cdr3_aa: CASSVDRGQAYEQYF; cdr3_nt: TGTGCCAGCAGTGTCGACAGGGGGCAAGCCTACGAGCAGTACTTC
v_call: TRBV7-9; j_call: TRBJ2-3; d_call: NA; clone_size: NA; cdr3_aa: CASRETGTDTQYF; cdr3_nt: TGTGCCAGCAGGGAGACCGGGACAGATACGCAGTATTTT
v_call: TRBV10-3; j_call: TRBJ2-7; d_call: TRBD1; clone_size: NA; cdr3_aa: CAISVETGVEQYF; cdr3_nt: TGTGCCATCAGTGTCGAGACAGGGGTCGAGCAGTACTTC
v_call: TRBV9; j_call: TRBJ2-3; d_call: NA; clone_size: NA; cdr3_aa: CASSVQSIQDTQYF; cdr3_nt: TGTGCCAGCAGCGTACAATCAATTCAAGATACGCAGTATTTT
v_call: TRBV25-1; j_call: TRBJ2-3; d_call: TRBD1; clone_size: once; cdr3_aa: CASSEIGTGGTDTQYF; cdr3_nt: TGTGCCAGCAGTGAAATCGGGACAGGGGGCACAGATACGCAGTATTTT
v_call: TRBV6-5; j_call: TRBJ1-6; d_call: NA; clone_size: NA; cdr3_aa: CASSYYRDGSPLHF; cdr3_nt: TGTGCCAGCAGTTATTACAGGGACGGATCACCCCTCCACTTT
v_call: TRBV18; j_call: TRBJ2-7; d_call: NA; clone_size: NA; cdr3_aa: CASSLGDTAYEQYF; cdr3_nt: TGTGCCAGCTCACTGGGGGACACAGCCTACGAGCAGTACTTC
v_call: TRBV7-9; j_call: TRBJ1-2; d_call: TRBD1; clone_size: NA; cdr3_aa: CASSSAQGARTYGYTF; cdr3_nt: TGTGCCAGCAGCTCAGCACAGGGGGCGCGGACCTATGGCTACACCTTC
v_call: TRBV7-9; j_call: TRBJ2-5; d_call: TRBD2; clone_size: NA; cdr3_aa: CASSLTSEKQETQYF; cdr3_nt: TGTGCTAGCAGTCTGACTAGCGAAAAACAAGAGACCCAGTACTTC
v_call: TRBV6-5; j_call: TRBJ2-7; d_call: TRBD2; clone_size: NA; cdr3_aa: CASRTTSGVTYEQYF; cdr3_nt: TGTGCCAGCAGGACAACTAGCGGGGTTACCTACGAGCAGTACTTC